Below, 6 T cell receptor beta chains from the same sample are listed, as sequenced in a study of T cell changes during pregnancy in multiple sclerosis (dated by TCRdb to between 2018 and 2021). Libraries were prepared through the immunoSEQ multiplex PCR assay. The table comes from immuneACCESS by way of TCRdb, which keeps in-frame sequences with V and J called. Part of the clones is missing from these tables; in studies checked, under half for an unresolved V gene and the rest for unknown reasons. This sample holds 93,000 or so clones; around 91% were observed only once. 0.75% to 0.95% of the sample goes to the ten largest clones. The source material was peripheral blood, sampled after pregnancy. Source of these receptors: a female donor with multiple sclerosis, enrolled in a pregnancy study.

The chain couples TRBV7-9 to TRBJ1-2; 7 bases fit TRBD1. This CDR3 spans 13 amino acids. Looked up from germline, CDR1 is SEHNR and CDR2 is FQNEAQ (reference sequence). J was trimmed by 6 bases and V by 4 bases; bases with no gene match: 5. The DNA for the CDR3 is TGTGCCAGCAGCTCGACCGGGACAGATGGCTACACCTTC. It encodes CASSSTGTDGYTF.

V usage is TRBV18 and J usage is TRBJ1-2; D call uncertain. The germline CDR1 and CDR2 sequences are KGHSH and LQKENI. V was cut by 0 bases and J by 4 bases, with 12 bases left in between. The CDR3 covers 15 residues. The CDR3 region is CASSPPRGDSYGYTF. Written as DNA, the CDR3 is TGTGCCAGCTCACCACCGCGGGGTGATAGCTATGGCTACACCTTC.

CDR3 sequence (DNA): TGCGCCAGCAGCCCCCTCGGAAGACAGGGTGGAGGAGATACGCAGTATTTT. It yields the protein CASSPLGRQGGGDTQYF. V is TRBV5-1 and J is TRBJ2-3; TRBD1 matches 7 bases. CDR1 SGHRS and CDR2 YFSETQ come from the germline V gene. J gave up 5 bases and V 4 bases, and 16 bases lay outside the gene matches. The CDR3 is 17 amino acids.

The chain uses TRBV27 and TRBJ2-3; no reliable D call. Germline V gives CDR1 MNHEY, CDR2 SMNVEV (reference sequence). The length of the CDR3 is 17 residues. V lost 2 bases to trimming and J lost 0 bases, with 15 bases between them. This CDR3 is CASSLGPSLISTDTQYF. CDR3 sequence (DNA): TGTGCCAGCAGTTTAGGGCCTTCACTTATTAGCACAGATACGCAGTATTTT.

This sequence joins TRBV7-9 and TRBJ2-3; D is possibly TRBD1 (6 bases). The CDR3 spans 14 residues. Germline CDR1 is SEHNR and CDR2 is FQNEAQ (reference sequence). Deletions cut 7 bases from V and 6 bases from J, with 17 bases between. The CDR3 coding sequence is TGTGCCAGCATCTCGACAGGAGTCTGGGATACGCAGTATTTT. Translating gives CASISTGVWDTQYF.

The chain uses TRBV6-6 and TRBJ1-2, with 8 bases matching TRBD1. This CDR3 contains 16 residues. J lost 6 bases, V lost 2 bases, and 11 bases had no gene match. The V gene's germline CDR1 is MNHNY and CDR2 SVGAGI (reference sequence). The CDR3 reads CASSYPSGLQGDGYTF. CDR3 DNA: TGTGCCAGCAGTTACCCGAGCGGACTACAGGGGGATGGCTACACCTTC.